This TCR beta chain is from a study of T cells in Graves' hyperthyroidism and ophthalmopathy. Study information: Peripheral blood sampling occurred at initial diagnosis, before any treatment.

Germline assignment: CDR1 MDHEN and CDR2 SYDVKM. The V end lost 7 bases, the J end lost 6 bases, and 15 bases lay between the germline ends. This CDR3 is built from 13 residues. Researchers took RNA transcripts and amplified the TCR beta CDR3 regions from them. Researchers ran a first-round RT-PCR on the TCR CDR3 using the HTBI primer set. TCRdb redid the calling of the multiplex PCR reads with MiXCR, one entry per CDR3 protein. This table has about 420,000 distinct CDR3 sequences, roughly 14% appearing once. This clonotype was observed at least ten times. The sequence came from a woman under 30 with Graves' hyperthyroidism. Source material: blood. The chain couples TRBV28 to TRBJ1-2; D gene ambiguous. The CDR3, as DNA: TGTGCCAGCACCGATCGCAGGCGAAATGGCTACACCTTC. Amino acids: CASTDRRRNGYTF.